This T cell receptor beta chain was captured in a study of blood T cell repertoires in COVID-19. Measured with immunoSEQ multiplex PCR; TCRdb has only the in-frame clones, and not every one. The data contain 350,000 or so clones, roughly nine tenths of them singletons. Per germline, CDR1 MNHEY and CDR2 SVGAGI. The CDR3 has 14 residues. V gave up 0 bases and J gave up 2 bases; unmatched junction bases: 1. The source is a woman younger than 45 who had recovered from COVID-19. V usage is TRBV6-5 and J usage is TRBJ2-7; TRBD1 aligns across 7 bases. Source material: PBMCs or T cells enriched from blood (not recorded which). The CDR3 nucleotides read TGTGCCAGCAGTTACTCACAGGGGACCTACGAGCAGTACTTC. Translation: CASSYSQGTYEQYF.